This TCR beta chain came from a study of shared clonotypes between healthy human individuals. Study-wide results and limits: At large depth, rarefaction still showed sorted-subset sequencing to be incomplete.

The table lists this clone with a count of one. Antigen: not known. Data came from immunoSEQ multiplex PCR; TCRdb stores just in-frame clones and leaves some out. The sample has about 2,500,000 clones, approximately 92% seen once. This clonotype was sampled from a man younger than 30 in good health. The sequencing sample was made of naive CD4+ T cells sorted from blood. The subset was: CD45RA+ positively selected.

The CDR3: CASSLSQTNIQYF. The DNA for the CDR3 is TGTGCCAGCAGCTTAAGCCAGACAAACATTCAGTACTTC. The chain is built from TRBV7-6 and TRBJ2-4, with D unclear. Germline CDR1 is SGHVS and CDR2 is FNYEAQ. This CDR3 spans 13 amino acids. Trimming removed 2 bases at V and 6 bases at J, with 8 bases between.